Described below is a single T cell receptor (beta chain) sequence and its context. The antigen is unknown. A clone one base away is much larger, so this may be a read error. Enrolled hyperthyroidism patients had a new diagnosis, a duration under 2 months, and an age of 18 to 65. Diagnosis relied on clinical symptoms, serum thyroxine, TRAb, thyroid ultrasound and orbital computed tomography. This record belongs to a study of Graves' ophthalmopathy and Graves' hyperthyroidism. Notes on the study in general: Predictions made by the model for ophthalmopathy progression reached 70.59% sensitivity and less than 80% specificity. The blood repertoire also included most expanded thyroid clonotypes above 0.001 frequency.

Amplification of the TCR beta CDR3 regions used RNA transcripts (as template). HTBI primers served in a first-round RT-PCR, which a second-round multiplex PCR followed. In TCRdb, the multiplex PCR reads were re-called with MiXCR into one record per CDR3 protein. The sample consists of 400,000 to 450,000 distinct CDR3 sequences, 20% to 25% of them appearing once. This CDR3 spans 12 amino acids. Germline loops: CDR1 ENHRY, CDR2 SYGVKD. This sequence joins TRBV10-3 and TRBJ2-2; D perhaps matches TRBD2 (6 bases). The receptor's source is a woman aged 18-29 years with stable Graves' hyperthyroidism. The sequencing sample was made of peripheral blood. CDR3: CATRHRGGELCF. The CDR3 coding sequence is TGTGCCACCCGACACCGAGGCGGGGAGCTGTGTTTT.